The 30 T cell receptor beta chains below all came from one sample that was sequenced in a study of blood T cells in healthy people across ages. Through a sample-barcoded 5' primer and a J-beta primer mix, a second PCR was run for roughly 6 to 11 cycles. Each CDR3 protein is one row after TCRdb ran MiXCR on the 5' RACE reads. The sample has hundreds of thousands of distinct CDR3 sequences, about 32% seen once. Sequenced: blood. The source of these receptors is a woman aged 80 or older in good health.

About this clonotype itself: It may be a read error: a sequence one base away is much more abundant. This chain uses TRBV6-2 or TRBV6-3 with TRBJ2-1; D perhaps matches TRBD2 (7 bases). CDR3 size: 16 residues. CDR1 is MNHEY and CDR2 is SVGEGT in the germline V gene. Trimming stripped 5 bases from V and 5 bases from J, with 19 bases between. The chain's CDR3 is CASSQGTGGGHNEQFF. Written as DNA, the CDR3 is TGTGCCAGCAGTCAAGGGACTGGCGGGGGCCACAATGAGCAGTTCTTC.

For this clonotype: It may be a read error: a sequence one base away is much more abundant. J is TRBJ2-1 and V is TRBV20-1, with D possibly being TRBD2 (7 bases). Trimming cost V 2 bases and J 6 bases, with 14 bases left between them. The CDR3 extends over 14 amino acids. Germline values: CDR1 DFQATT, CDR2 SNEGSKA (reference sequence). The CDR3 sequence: CSARRRGARNEQFF. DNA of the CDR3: TGCAGTGCTAGAAGACGGGGGGCGCGCAATGAGCAGTTCTTC.

The CDR3 protein is CASSMGTGGSWETQYF. DNA for the CDR3: TGTGCCAGCAGTATGGGGACAGGGGGATCGTGGGAGACCCAGTACTTC. The V gene is TRBV28, the J gene TRBJ2-5, with 11 bases lining up with TRBD1. In germline, CDR1 is MDHEN, CDR2 SYDVKM. The length of the CDR3 is 16 residues. J was trimmed by 5 bases and V by 5 bases; bases with no gene match: 10.

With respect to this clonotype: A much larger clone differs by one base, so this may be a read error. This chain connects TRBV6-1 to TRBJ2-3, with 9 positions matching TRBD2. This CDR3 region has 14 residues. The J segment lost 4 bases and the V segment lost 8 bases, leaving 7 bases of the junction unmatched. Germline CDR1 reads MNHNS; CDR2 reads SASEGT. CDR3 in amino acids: CASRRLAAADTQYF. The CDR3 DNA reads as TGTGCCAGCCGGCGACTAGCGGCCGCAGATACGCAGTATTTT.

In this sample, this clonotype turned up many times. The CDR3 region is CSARGGGNIQYF. The DNA of the CDR3 is TGCAGTGCTCGGGGCGGGGGGAACATTCAGTACTTC. V and J are TRBV20-1 and TRBJ2-4; 8 nucleotides agree with TRBD2. With 5 bases clipped from V and 7 bases from J, the junction kept 4 bases outside the gene matches. This CDR3 has 12 residues. CDR1 and CDR2 (germline): DFQATT, SNEGSKA (reference sequence).

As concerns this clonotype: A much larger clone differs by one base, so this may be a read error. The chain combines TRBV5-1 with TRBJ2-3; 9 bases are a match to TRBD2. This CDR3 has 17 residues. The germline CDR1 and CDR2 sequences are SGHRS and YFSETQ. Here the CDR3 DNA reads TGCGTCAGCAGTAAGTTTATAGCGGGGGCCTCCACAGATACGCAGTATTTT. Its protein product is CVSSKFIAGASTDTQYF.

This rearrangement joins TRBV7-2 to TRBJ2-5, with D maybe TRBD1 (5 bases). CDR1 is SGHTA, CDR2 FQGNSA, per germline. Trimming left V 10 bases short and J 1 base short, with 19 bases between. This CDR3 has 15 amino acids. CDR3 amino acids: CANRPTGAAQETQYF. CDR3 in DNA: TGTGCCAACAGGCCGACTGGGGCAGCCCAAGAGACCCAGTACTTC.

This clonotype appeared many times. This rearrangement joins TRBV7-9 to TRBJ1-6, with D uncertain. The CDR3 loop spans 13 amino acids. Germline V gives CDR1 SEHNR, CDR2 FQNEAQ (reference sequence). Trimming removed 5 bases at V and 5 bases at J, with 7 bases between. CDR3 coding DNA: TGTGCCAGCAGCACTGACCATAATTCACCCCTCCACTTT. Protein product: CASSTDHNSPLHF.

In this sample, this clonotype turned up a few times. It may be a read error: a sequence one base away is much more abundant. This CDR3 reads CASFAGGSRDEQYF. CDR3 nucleotides: TGCGCCAGTTTTGCGGGGGGGAGTCGGGATGAGCAGTACTTC. The V call is TRBV5-1, the J call TRBJ2-7, with TRBD2 matching over 9 bases. Unmatched junction bases numbered 13, after V lost 8 bases and J lost 7 bases. The CDR3 runs 14 residues. Germline V lookup: CDR1 SGHRS, CDR2 YFSETQ.

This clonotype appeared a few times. This chain's CDR3 is CSARSGQPRASDQPQHF. The CDR3 DNA reads TGCAGTGCTAGATCGGGGCAACCAAGGGCATCGGATCAGCCCCAGCATTTT. The chain links TRBV20-1 to TRBJ1-5, with D possibly being TRBD1 (5 bases). Germline V CDR1 and CDR2: DFQATT, SNEGSKA (reference sequence). The V gene lost 2 bases and the J gene lost 5 bases, with 22 bases spanning the gap. The CDR3 totals 17 residues.

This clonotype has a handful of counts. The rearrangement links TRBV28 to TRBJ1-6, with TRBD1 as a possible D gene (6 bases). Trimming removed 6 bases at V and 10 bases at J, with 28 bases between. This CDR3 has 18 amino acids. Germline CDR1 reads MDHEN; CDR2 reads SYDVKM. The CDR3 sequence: CASSPHKPGAALASPLHF. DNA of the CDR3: TGTGCCAGCAGCCCTCATAAACCAGGGGCAGCCCTTGCCTCACCCCTCCACTTT. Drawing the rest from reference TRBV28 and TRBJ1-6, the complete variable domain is DVKVTQSSRYLVKRTGEKVFLECVQDMDHENMFWYRQDPGLGLRLIYFSYDVKMKEKGDIPEGYSVSREKKERFSLILESASTNQTSMYLCASSPHKPGAALASPLHFGNGTRLTVT.

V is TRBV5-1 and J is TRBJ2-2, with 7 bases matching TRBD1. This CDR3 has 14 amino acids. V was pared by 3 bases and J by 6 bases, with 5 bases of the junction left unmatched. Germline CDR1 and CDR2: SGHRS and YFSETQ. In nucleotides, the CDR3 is TGCGCCAGCAGCTCCCTCAGGGGGTCCGGGGAGCTGTTTTTT. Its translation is CASSSLRGSGELFF.

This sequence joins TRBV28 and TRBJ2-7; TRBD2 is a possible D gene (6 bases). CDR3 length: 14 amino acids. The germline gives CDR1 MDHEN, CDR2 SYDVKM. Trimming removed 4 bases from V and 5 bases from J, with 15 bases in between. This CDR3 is CASSSGGIINEQYF. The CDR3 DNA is TGTGCCAGCAGTTCTGGGGGGATCATAAACGAGCAGTACTTC.

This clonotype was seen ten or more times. CDR3 region: CAISPGGATDTQYF. In nucleotides, the CDR3 is TGTGCCATCAGCCCAGGGGGGGCAACAGATACGCAGTATTTT. This chain joins TRBV10-3 and TRBJ2-3, with D tentatively TRBD1 or TRBD2 (7 bases each). The CDR3 has 14 residues. Germline CDR1 and CDR2: ENHRY and SYGVKD. Trimming took off 6 bases at V and 3 bases at J, with 13 bases between the two ends.

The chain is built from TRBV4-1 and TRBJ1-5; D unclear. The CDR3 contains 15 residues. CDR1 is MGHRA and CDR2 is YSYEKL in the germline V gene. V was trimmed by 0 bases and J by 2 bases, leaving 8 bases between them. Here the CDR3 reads CASSQDSGGNQPQHF. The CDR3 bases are TGCGCCAGCAGCCAAGATTCCGGGGGCAATCAGCCCCAGCATTTT.

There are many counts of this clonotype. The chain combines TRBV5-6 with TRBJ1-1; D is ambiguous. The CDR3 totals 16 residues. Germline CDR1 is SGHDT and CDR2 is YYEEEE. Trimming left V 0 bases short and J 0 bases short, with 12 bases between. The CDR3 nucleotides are TGTGCCAGCAGCTTGGTATCACAGCGGCTGAACACTGAAGCTTTCTTT. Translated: CASSLVSQRLNTEAFF.

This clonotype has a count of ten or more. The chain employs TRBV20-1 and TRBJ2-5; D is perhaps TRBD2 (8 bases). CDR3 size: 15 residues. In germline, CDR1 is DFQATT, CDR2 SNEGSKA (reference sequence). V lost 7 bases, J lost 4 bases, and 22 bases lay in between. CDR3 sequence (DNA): TGCAGTGTTAAAGGGGGCGGGGGGTCGGGAGAGACCCAGTACTTC. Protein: CSVKGGGGSGETQYF.

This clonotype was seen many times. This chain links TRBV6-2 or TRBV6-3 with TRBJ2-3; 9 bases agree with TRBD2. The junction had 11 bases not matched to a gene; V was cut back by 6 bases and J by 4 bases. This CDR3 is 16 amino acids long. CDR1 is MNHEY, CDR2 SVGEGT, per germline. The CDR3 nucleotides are TGTGCCAGCAGACTTGCGGGACTAGCTGTCTCAGATACGCAGTATTTT. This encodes CASRLAGLAVSDTQYF.

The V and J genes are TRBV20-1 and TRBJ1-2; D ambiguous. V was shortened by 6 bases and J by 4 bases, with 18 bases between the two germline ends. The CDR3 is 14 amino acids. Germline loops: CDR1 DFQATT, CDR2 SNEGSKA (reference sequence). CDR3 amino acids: CSATIGRMGYGYTF. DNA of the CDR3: TGCAGTGCAACCATCGGACGGATGGGCTATGGCTACACCTTC.

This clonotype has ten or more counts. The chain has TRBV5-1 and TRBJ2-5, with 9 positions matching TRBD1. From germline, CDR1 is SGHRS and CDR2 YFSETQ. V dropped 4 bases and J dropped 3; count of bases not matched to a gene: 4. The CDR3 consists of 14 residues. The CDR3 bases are TGCGCCAGCAGCCCCGACAGGGGGGAAGAGACCCAGTACTTC. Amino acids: CASSPDRGEETQYF.

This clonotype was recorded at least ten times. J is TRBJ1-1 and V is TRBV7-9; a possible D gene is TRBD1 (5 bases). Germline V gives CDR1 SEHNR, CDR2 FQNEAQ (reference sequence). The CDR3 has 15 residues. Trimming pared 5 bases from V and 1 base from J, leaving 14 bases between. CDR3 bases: TGTGCCAGCAGCCCGCGGGACCTAGCGAACACTGAAGCTTTCTTT. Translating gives CASSPRDLANTEAFF.

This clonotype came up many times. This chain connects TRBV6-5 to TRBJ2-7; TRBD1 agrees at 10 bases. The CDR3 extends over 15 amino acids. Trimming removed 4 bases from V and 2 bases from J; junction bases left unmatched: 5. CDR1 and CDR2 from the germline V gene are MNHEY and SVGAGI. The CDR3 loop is CASSSGGQGAYEQYF. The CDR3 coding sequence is TGTGCCAGCAGTTCAGGAGGACAGGGGGCCTACGAGCAGTACTTC.

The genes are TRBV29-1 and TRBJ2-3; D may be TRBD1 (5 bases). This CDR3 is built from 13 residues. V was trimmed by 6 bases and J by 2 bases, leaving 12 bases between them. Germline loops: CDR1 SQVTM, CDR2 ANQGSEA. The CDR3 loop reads CSVRTNITDTQYF. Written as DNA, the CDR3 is TGCAGCGTGCGGACAAACATCACAGATACGCAGTATTTT.

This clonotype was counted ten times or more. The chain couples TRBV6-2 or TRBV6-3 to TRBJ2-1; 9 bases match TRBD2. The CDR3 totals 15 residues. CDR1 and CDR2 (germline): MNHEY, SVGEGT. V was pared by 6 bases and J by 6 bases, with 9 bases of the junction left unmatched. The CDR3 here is CASRPSGAMGNEQFF. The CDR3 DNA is TGTGCCAGCAGGCCTAGCGGGGCCATGGGCAATGAGCAGTTCTTC.

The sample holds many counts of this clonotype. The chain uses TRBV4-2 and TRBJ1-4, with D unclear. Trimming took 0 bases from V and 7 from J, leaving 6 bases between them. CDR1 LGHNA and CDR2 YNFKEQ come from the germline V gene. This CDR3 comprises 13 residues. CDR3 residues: CASSQDLGEKLFF. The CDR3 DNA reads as TGTGCCAGCAGCCAAGATCTTGGTGAAAAACTGTTTTTT.

CDR3 region: CSARGDGGVATNQPQHF. The CDR3 bases are TGCAGTGCTAGAGGGGATGGGGGAGTTGCTACCAATCAGCCCCAGCATTTT. This chain uses TRBV20-1 with TRBJ1-5; maybe TRBD1 (5 bases). The length of the CDR3 is 17 residues. Between the trimmed V and J ends, which lost 1 base and 3 bases, there was a span of 19 bases. CDR1 is DFQATT, CDR2 SNEGSKA, per germline (reference sequence).

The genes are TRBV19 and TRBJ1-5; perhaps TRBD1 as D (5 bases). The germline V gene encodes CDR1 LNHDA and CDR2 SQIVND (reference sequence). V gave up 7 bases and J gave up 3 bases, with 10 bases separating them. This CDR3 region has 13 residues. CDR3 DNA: TGTGCCAGTATGGGACGGTTCAATCAGCCCCAGCATTTT. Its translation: CASMGRFNQPQHF.

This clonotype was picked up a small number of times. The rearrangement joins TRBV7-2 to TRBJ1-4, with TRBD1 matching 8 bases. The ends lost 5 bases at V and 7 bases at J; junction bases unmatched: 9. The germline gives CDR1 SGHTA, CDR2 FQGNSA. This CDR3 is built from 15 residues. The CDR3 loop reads CASSARSGTGEKLFF. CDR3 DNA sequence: TGTGCCAGCAGCGCGCGGTCTGGGACAGGTGAAAAACTGTTTTTT.

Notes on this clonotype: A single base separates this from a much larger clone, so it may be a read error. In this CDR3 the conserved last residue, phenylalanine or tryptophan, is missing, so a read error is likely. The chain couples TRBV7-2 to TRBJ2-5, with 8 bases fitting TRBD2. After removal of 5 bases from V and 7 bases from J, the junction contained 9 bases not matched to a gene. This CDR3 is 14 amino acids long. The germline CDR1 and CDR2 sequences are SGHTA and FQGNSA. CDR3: CASSTIQTSVTQYL. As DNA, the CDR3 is TGTGCCAGCAGCACAATCCAGACTAGCGTGACCCAGTACTTA.

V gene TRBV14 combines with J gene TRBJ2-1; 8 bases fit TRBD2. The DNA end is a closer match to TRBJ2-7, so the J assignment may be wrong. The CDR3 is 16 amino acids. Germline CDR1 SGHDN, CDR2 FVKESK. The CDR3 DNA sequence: TGTGCCAGCAGCCACCCCGGGGGCGGGGGGTACAATGAGCAGTACTTC. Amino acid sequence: CASSHPGGGGYNEQYF.